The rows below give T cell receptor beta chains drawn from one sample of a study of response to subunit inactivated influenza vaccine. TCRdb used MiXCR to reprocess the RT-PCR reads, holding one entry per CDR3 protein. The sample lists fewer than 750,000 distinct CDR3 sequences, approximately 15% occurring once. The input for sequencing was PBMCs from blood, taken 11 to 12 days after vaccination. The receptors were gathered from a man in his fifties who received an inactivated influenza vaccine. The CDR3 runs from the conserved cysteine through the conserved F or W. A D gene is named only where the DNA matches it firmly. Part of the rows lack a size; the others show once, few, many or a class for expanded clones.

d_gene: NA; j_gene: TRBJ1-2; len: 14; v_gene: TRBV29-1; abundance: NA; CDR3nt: TGCAGCGTTGAAGACAAACACCTCTCCTATGGCTACACCTTC; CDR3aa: CSVEDKHLSYGYTF
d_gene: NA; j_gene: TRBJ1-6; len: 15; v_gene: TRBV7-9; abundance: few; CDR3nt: TGTGCCAGCAGCTCTCAACAGGGAGTTAATTCACCCCTCCACTTT; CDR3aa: CASSSQQGVNSPLHF
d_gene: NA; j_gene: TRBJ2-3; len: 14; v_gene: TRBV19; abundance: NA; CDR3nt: TGTGCCAGTAGACCCACAGGAGGGGCAGATACGCAGTATTTT; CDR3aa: CASRPTGGADTQYF
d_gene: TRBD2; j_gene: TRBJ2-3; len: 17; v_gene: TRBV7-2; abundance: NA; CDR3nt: TGTGCCAGCAGCTTATTAGGACTAGCGAGGAGCACAGATACGCAGTATTTT; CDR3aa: CASSLLGLARSTDTQYF
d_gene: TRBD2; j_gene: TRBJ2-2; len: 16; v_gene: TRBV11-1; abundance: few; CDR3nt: TGTGCCAGCAGCGCTAGAGGGGGACTAGACACCGGGGAGCTGTTTTTT; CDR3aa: CASSARGGLDTGELFF
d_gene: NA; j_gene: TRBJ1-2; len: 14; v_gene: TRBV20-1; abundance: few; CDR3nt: TGCAGTGCTAGAATTGCGCAGCAGGGGTATGGCTACACCTTC; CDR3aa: CSARIAQQGYGYTF
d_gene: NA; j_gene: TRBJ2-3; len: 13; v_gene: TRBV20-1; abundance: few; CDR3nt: TGCAGTGCTAGAGTCCCAGTCTTAGATACGCAGTATTTT; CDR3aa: CSARVPVLDTQYF
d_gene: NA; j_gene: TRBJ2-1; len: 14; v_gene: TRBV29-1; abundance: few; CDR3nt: TGCAGCGTTGAAGGCGGGATTATCTTAAATGAGCAGTTCTTC; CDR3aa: CSVEGGIILNEQFF
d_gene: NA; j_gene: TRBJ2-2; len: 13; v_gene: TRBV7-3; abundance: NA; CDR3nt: TGTGCCAGCAGCCCAGATAGCGCCGGGGAGCTGTTTTTT; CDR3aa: CASSPDSAGELFF
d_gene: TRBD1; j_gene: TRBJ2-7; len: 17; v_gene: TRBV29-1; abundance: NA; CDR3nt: TGCAGCGTTGAGAGGGGCGCCTCCGGGACAGGGTTAGAGGAGCAGTACTTC; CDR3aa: CSVERGASGTGLEEQYF
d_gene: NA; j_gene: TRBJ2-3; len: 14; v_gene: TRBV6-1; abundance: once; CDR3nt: TGTGCCAGCAGTGAATTTCCCGGCGCAGGTACGCAGTATTTT; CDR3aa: CASSEFPGAGTQYF
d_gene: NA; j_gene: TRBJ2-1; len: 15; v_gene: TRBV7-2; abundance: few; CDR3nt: TGTGCCAGCAGCCCCAGGAGGTCCCCCTACAATGAGCAGTTCTTC; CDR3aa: CASSPRRSPYNEQFF
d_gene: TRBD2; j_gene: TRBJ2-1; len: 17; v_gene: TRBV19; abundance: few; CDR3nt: TGTGCCAGTAGTATAGTTACTAGCGGGAGCTCCTACAATGAGCAGTTCTTC; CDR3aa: CASSIVTSGSSYNEQFF
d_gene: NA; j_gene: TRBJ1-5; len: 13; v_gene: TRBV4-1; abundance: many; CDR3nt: TGCGCCAGCAGCCAAGGTGGCTATCAGCCCCAGCATTTT; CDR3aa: CASSQGGYQPQHF
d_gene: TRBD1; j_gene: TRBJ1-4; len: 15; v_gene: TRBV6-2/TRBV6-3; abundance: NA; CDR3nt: TGTGCCAGCAGCTCCACCCCCGGGACAGGGGAAAAACTGTTTTTT; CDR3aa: CASSSTPGTGEKLFF
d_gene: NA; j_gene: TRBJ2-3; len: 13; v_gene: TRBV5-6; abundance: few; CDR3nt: TGTGCCAGCAGCACGGACTGGGGAGATACGCAGTATTTT; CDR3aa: CASSTDWGDTQYF
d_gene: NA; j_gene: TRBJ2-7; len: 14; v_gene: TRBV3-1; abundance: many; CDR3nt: TGTGCCAGCAGCCAAGATTCGGGGTCCTACGAGCAGTACTTC; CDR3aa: CASSQDSGSYEQYF
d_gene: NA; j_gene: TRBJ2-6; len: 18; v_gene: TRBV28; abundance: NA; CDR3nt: TGTGCCAGCAGTTCTCGGAGCCGGTTAGTCTCTGGGGCCAACGTCCTGACTTTC; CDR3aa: CASSSRSRLVSGANVLTF
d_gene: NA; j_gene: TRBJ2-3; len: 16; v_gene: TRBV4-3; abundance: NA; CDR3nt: TGCGCCAGCAGCCAAGAAAGTTGGACGGGCACAGATACGCAGTATTTT; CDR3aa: CASSQESWTGTDTQYF
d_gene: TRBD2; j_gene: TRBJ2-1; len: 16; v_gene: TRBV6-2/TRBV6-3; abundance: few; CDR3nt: TGTGCCAGCAAACCCGGGGGGGCTACAGACTACAATGAGCAGTTCTTC; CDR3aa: CASKPGGATDYNEQFF